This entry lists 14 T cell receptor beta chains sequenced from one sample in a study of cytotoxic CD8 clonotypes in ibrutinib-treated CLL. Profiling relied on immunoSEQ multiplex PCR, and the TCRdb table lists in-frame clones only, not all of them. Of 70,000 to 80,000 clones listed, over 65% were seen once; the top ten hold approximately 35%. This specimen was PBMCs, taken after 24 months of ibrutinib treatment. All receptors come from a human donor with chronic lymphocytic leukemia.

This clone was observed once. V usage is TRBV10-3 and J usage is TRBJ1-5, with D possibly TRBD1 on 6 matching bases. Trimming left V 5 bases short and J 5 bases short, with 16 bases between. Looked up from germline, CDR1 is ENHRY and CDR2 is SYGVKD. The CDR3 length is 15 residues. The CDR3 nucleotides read TGTGCCATCAGTAGAGGCGGGGACAACTATCAGCCCCAGCATTTT. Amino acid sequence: CAISRGGDNYQPQHF.

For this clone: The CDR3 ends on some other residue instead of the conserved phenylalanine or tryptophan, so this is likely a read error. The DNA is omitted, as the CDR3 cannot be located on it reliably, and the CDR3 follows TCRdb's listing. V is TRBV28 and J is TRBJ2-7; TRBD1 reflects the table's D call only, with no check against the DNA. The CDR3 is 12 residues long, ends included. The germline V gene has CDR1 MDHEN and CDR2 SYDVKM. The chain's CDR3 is CASSLIRQAPFY.

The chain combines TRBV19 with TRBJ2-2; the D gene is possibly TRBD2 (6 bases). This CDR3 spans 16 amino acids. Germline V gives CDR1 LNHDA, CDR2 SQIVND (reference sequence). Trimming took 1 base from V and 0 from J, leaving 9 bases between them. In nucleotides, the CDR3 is TGTGCCAGTAGTATAGTAGCGGACTCGAACACCGGGGAGCTGTTTTTT. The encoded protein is CASSIVADSNTGELFF.

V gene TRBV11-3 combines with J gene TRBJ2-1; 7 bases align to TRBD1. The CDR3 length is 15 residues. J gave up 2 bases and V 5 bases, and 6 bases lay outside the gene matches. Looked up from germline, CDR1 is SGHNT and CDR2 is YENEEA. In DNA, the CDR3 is TGTGCCAGCAGCGTATCGGGACAGACCTACAATGAGCAGTTCTTC. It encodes CASSVSGQTYNEQFF. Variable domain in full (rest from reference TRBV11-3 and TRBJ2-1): EAGVVQSPRYKIIEKKQPVAFWCNPISGHNTLYWYLQNLGQGPELLIRYENEEAVDDSQLPKDRFSAERLKGVDSTLKIQPAELGDSAVYLCASSVSGQTYNEQFFGPGTRLTVL.

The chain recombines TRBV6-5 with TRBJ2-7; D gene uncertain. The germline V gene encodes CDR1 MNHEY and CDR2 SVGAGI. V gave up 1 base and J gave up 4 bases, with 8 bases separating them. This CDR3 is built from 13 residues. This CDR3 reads CASSYFGSYEQYF. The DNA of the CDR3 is TGTGCCAGCAGTTACTTTGGGTCGTACGAGCAGTACTTC.

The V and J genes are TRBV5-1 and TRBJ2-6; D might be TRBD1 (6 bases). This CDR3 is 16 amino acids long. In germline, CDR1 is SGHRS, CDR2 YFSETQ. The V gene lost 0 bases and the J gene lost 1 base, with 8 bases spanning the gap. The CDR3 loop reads CASSLAQGSGANVLTF. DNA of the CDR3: TGCGCCAGCAGCTTGGCACAGGGTTCTGGGGCCAACGTCCTGACTTTC. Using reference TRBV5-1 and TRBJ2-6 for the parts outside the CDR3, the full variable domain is KAGVTQTPRYLIKTRGQQVTLSCSPISGHRSVSWYQQTPGQGLQFLFEYFSETQRNKGNFPGRFSGRQFSNSRSEMNVSTLELGDSALYLCASSLAQGSGANVLTFGAGSRLTVL.

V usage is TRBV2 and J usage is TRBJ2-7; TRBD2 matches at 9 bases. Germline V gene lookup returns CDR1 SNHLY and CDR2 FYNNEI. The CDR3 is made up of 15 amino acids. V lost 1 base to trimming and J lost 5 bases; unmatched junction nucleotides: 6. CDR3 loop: CASSEELAGVDEQYF. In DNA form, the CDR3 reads TGTGCCAGCAGTGAAGAGTTAGCGGGAGTCGACGAGCAGTACTTC.

CDR3 sequence reads: CASSIPVDDTQYF. The CDR3 DNA reads TGTGCCAGCAGCATCCCGGTCGACGATACGCAGTATTTT. The chain has TRBV5-4 and TRBJ2-3; D gene ambiguous. Germline V CDR1 and CDR2: SGHNT, YYREEE (reference sequence). There are 13 residues in the CDR3. Trimming took 4 bases from V and 6 from J, leaving 12 bases between them.

The CDR3 region is CASSATGQASYEQYF. In nucleotides, the CDR3 is TGTGCCAGCAGCGCAACGGGACAGGCGTCCTACGAGCAGTACTTC. V is TRBV6-1 and J is TRBJ2-7; the match to TRBD1 covers 8 bases. V lost 6 bases to trimming and J lost 1 base; unmatched junction nucleotides: 8. The CDR3 is made up of 15 amino acids. Germline V lookup: CDR1 MNHNS, CDR2 SASEGT.

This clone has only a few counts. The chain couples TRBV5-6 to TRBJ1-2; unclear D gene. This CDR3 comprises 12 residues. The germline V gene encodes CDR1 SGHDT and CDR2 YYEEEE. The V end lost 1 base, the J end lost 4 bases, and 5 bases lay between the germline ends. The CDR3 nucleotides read TGTGCCAGCAGCTTGCGGGGCTATGGCTACACCTTC. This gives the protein CASSLRGYGYTF.

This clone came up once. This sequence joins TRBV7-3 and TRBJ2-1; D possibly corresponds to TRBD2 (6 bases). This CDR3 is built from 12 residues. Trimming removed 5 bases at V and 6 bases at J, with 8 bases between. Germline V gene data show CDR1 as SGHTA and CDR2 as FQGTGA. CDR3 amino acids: CASSDSGNEQFF. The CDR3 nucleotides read TGTGCCAGCAGCGATAGCGGCAATGAGCAGTTCTTC.

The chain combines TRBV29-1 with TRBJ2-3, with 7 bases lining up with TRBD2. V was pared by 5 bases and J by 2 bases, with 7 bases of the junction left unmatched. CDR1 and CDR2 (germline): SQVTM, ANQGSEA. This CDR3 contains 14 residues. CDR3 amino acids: CSVSAGDPTDTQYF. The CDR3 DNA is TGCAGCGTTAGCGCGGGAGACCCCACAGATACGCAGTATTTT.

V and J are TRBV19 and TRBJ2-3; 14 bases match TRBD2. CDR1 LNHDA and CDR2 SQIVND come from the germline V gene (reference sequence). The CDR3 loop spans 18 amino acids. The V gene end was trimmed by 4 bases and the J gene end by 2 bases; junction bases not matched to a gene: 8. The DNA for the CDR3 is TGTGCCAGTAGTACCGGGACTAGCGGGAGTCGGTTCACAGATACGCAGTATTTT. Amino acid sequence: CASSTGTSGSRFTDTQYF.

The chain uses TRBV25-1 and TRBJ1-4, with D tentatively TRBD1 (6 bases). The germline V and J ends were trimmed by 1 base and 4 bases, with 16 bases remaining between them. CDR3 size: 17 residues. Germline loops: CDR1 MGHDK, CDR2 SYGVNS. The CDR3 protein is CASSESFGGLSNEKLFF. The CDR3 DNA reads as TGTGCCAGCAGTGAATCGTTCGGGGGGCTCAGTAATGAAAAACTGTTTTTT.